These T cell receptor beta chains were read from a single sample in a study of blood T cells in healthy people across ages. TCRdb reanalysed the 5' RACE reads using MiXCR and keeps one entry per CDR3 protein. The table includes roughly 930,000 distinct CDR3 sequences, 45% to 50% detected once. Sequencing was carried out using blood. Receptors originate from a man aged 25-45 years in good health. The CDR3 runs from the conserved cysteine through the conserved F or W. D genes are given only for firm matches. Some rows have no size entry. The others give once, few or many, or a class for an expanded clone.

V gene: TRBV29-1; D gene: NA; J gene: TRBJ2-4; CDR3 length: 12; clone size: few; CDR3 protein: CSVYRGGDIQYF; CDR3 DNA: TGCAGCGTATACAGGGGGGGGGACATTCAGTACTTC
V gene: TRBV4-1; D gene: NA; J gene: TRBJ2-7; CDR3 length: 13; clone size: NA; CDR3 protein: CASSQVTTSEQYF; CDR3 DNA: TGCGCCAGCAGCCAAGTCACCACATCCGAGCAGTACTTC
V gene: TRBV2; D gene: NA; J gene: TRBJ1-2; CDR3 length: 13; clone size: once; CDR3 protein: CASSDVTNYGYTF; CDR3 DNA: TGTGCCAGCAGTGATGTCACTAACTATGGCTACACCTTC
V gene: TRBV29-1; D gene: NA; J gene: TRBJ2-3; CDR3 length: 13; clone size: few; CDR3 protein: CSAARGERDTQYF; CDR3 DNA: TGCAGCGCGGCCAGGGGGGAGAGAGATACGCAGTATTTT
V gene: TRBV4-1; D gene: NA; J gene: TRBJ1-1; CDR3 length: 14; clone size: NA; CDR3 protein: CASSGVGGNTEAFF; CDR3 DNA: TGCGCCAGCAGCGGAGTCGGCGGGAACACTGAAGCTTTCTTT
V gene: TRBV29-1; D gene: NA; J gene: TRBJ2-5; CDR3 length: 11; clone size: NA; CDR3 protein: CSVVLVGEQYF; CDR3 DNA: TGCAGCGTTGTTCTAGTCGGTGAGCAGTACTTC
V gene: TRBV7-9; D gene: TRBD1; J gene: TRBJ2-5; CDR3 length: 15; clone size: NA; CDR3 protein: CASSPSDRGPNEQYF; CDR3 DNA: TGTGCCAGCAGCCCCTCGGACAGGGGTCCCAATGAGCAGTACTTC
V gene: TRBV4-3; D gene: TRBD1; J gene: TRBJ2-3; CDR3 length: 16; clone size: NA; CDR3 protein: CASSQDTAGTEGPQYF; CDR3 DNA: TGCGCCAGCAGCCAAGATACGGCCGGGACAGAGGGTCCGCAGTATTTT
V gene: TRBV29-1; D gene: TRBD1; J gene: TRBJ1-2; CDR3 length: 12; clone size: NA; CDR3 protein: CSVADRGGGYTF; CDR3 DNA: TGCAGCGTTGCCGACAGGGGCGGTGGCTACACCTTC
V gene: TRBV6-1; D gene: NA; J gene: TRBJ1-4; CDR3 length: 13; clone size: NA; CDR3 protein: CASSEVGGEKLFF; CDR3 DNA: TGTGCCAGCAGTGAAGTTGGGGGCGAAAAACTGTTTTTT
V gene: TRBV4-1; D gene: TRBD2; J gene: TRBJ2-3; CDR3 length: 20; clone size: NA; CDR3 protein: CASSRATTSGGAIGTDTQYF; CDR3 DNA: TGCGCCAGCAGCCGAGCCACCACTAGCGGGGGGGCAATTGGGACAGATACGCAGTATTTT
V gene: TRBV9; D gene: NA; J gene: TRBJ2-3; CDR3 length: 15; clone size: NA; CDR3 protein: CASSTSLGGTDTQYF; CDR3 DNA: TGTGCCAGCAGCACTAGCCTCGGGGGCACAGATACGCAGTATTTT
V gene: TRBV7-2; D gene: TRBD2; J gene: TRBJ2-3; CDR3 length: 16; clone size: NA; CDR3 protein: CASSLGSSGITDTQYF; CDR3 DNA: TGTGCCAGCAGCTTAGGGTCTAGCGGAATCACAGATACGCAGTATTTT
V gene: TRBV5-1; D gene: TRBD2; J gene: TRBJ2-3; CDR3 length: 16; clone size: NA; CDR3 protein: CASSMTSGGSTDTQYF; CDR3 DNA: TGCGCCAGCAGCATGACTAGCGGGGGGTCCACAGATACGCAGTATTTT
V gene: TRBV2; D gene: NA; J gene: TRBJ2-2; CDR3 length: 18; clone size: NA; CDR3 protein: CASSEVRQGLTNTGELFF; CDR3 DNA: TGTGCCAGCAGTGAGGTCAGACAGGGACTGACGAACACCGGGGAGCTGTTTTTT
V gene: TRBV12-3/TRBV12-4; D gene: NA; J gene: TRBJ2-1; CDR3 length: 14; clone size: NA; CDR3 protein: CASRSGGPPNEQFF; CDR3 DNA: TGTGCCAGCAGATCCGGGGGGCCCCCAAATGAGCAGTTCTTC
V gene: TRBV5-1; D gene: NA; J gene: TRBJ2-7; CDR3 length: 14; clone size: NA; CDR3 protein: CASSPDEGPYEQYF; CDR3 DNA: TGCGCCAGCAGCCCCGATGAGGGTCCCTACGAGCAGTACTTC